The clone carrying this TCR beta chain has a handful of counts. V shed 2 bases, J shed 7 bases, and the junction held 2 bases outside the gene matches. Germline V gene data show CDR1 as LGHDT and CDR2 as YNNKEL (reference sequence). There are 14 residues in the CDR3. The data were taken from a study of blood T cell repertoires in COVID-19. Overall study: The study drew acute and convalescent COVID-19 samples from the United States, Italy and Spain. The analysed material was cDNA or gDNA that came from T cells, B-cell-depleted T cells, or PBMCs.

In the source study's methods: Quantification of nucleated cells was approximated via reference gene primer amplification. Data came from immunoSEQ multiplex PCR; TCRdb stores just in-frame clones and leaves some out. V, J and clone size were drawn from that table, and D and trimming were deduced from the DNA. This sample carries about 120,000 clones, about two thirds of them seen once, and the ten largest clones take approximately 0.86%. The clonotype comes from a human donor with acute or convalescent COVID-19. The donor label of this sample is uncertain. V usage is TRBV3-1 (or the pseudogene TRBV3-2) and J usage is TRBJ1-6, with 7 bases lining up with TRBD1. Sequenced input: peripheral blood. This CDR3 is CASSQSQGNSPLHF. Here the CDR3 DNA reads TGTGCCAGCAGCCAATCACAGGGGAATTCACCCCTCCACTTT.